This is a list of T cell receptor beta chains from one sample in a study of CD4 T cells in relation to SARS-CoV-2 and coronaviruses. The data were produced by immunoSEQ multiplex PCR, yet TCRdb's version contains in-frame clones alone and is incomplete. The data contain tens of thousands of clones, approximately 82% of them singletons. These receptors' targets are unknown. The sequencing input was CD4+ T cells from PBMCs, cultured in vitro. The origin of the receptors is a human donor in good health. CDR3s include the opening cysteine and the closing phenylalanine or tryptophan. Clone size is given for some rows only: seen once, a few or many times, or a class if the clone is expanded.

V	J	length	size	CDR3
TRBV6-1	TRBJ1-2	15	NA	CASSDGTGNRLGYTF
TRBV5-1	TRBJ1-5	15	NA	CASSLGPTSSQPQHF
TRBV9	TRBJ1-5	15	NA	CASSVAPDGKQPQHF
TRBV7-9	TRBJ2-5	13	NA	CASSFASQETQYF
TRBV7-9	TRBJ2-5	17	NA	CASSLPGTSGSRETQYF
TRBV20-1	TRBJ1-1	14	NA	CSASISGRVTEAFF
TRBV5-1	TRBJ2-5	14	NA	CASSLGPEVETQYF
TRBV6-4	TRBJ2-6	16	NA	CASSDFGVTGANVLTF
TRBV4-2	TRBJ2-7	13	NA	CASSQSGSYEQYF
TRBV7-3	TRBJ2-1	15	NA	CASSLARSSYNEQFF
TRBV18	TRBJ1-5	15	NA	CASSPGTGVYQPQHF
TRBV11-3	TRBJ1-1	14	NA	CASSLDPHGTEAFF
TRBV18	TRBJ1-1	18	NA	CASSTGGYRGGIGTEAFF
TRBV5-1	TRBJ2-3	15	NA	CASSFFGGGADTQYF
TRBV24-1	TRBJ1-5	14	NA	CATSDGPSNQPQHF
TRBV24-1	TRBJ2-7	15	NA	CATSDLAGGSYEQYF
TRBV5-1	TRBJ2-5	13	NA	CASSLSGDETQYF
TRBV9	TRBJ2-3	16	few	CASSVEGLAGRDTQYF
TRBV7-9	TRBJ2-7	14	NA	CASSLGQGADEQYF
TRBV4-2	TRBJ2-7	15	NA	CASSQVLTSGYEQYF
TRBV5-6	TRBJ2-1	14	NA	CASSLLFRENEQFF
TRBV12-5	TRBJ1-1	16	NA	CASGLVLHSMNTEAFF
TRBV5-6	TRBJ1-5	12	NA	CASSLVDQPQHF
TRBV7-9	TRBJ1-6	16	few	CASSILDGVYNSPLHF
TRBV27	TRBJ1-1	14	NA	CASSSHWVETEAFF
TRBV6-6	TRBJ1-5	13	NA	CASSLLDNQPQHF
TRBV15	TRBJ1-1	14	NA	CATSRERGTAEAFF
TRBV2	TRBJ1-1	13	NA	CASSVGPPAVAFF
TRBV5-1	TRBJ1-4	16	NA	CASSTPGQGAGEKLFF
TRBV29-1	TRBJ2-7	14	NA	CSVRGQGDSYEQYF